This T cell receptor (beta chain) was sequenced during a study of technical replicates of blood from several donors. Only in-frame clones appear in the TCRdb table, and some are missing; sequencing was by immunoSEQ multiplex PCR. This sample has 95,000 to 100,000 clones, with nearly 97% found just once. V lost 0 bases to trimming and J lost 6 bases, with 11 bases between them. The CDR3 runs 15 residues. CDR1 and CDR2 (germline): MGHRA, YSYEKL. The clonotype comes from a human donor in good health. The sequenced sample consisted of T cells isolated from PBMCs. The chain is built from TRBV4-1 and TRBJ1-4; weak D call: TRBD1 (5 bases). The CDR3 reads CASSQEGRDDEKLFF. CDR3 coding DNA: TGCGCCAGCAGCCAAGAGGGCAGGGATGATGAAAAACTGTTTTTT.